This T cell receptor beta chain was recovered during a study of cytomegalovirus exposure and HLA in healthy donors. Whereas donors were nominally healthy upon sampling, unrecorded immune exposures were probable. CDR3 length equals 14 residues. V lost 4 bases to trimming and J lost 4 bases; unmatched junction nucleotides: 7. CDR1 is MNHEY, CDR2 SMNVEV, per germline (reference sequence). It was with 60 Vbeta and 13 Jbeta primers that the PCR ran. Libraries were prepared by immunoSEQ multiplex PCR; TCRdb keeps only in-frame clonotypes and omits some of them. The specimen's table records 200,000 to 250,000 clones.

The sequence was obtained from a woman aged 30 to 39 in good health and CMV-seropositive. This chain connects TRBV27 to TRBJ2-7; 7 nucleotides align to TRBD1. Sequenced material: PBMCs. The CDR3 nucleotides are TGTGCCAGCAGTTCGGACCGGGACAGTTACGAGCAGTACTTC. Residues: CASSSDRDSYEQYF.